These T cell receptor beta chains were read from a single sample in a study of technical replicates of blood from a few donors. Measured with immunoSEQ multiplex PCR; TCRdb has only the in-frame clones, and not every one. The profile covers around 74,000 clones, with around 85% appearing a single time and roughly 4.9% taken by the ten largest. The sample consisted of PBMCs. Receptors originate from a human donor in good health. Some clones in this sample may be carry-over from other donors' samples. Each CDR3 is given with its conserved first and last residue. The order of the fields is V gene, clone size, J gene, D gene, CDR3 DNA, CDR3 protein. The D gene is left open where the match is weak. Clone size appears in some rows only: once, few, many, or a class for an expanded clone.

V: TRBV6-7
size: once
J: TRBJ2-2
D: NA
DNA: TGTGCCAGCAGGGACCTAGCTGCGAACACCGGGGAGCTGTTTTTT
CDR3: CASRDLAANTGELFF

V: TRBV5-1
size: NA
J: TRBJ2-7
D: TRBD1
DNA: TGCGCCAGCAGGGCCGGACAGGGTGAAGGCGAGCAGTACTTC
CDR3: CASRAGQGEGEQYF

V: TRBV11-1
size: NA
J: TRBJ1-1
D: NA
DNA: TGTGCCAGCAGCCTGTTAGGGGAGAACACTGAAGCTTTCTTT
CDR3: CASSLLGENTEAFF

V: TRBV7-3
size: NA
J: TRBJ1-1
D: TRBD1
DNA: TGTGCCAGCAGCCAAGACAGGGGGCTTGAAGCTTTCTTT
CDR3: CASSQDRGLEAFF

V: TRBV2
size: NA
J: TRBJ2-2
D: TRBD2
DNA: TGTGCCAGCAAAGAGCGGGAGGTAAACGGGGAGCTGTTTTTT
CDR3: CASKEREVNGELFF

V: TRBV11-3
size: NA
J: TRBJ2-1
D: NA
DNA: TGTGCCAGCAGCTTACGGGAGACTGAATACAATGAGCAGTTCTTC
CDR3: CASSLRETEYNEQFF

V: TRBV11-3
size: NA
J: TRBJ2-3
D: NA
DNA: TGTGCCAGCAGCTCAGGGGGGAGCACAGATACGCAGTATTTT
CDR3: CASSSGGSTDTQYF

V: TRBV6-5
size: NA
J: TRBJ2-5
D: NA
DNA: TGTGCCAGCAGTTACACGGTCGGGCAAGAGACCCAGTACTTC
CDR3: CASSYTVGQETQYF

V: TRBV5-4
size: NA
J: TRBJ2-7
D: TRBD2
DNA: TGTGCCAGCAGCTCGTTAGCGGGGGGGATATTTGGGCAGTACTTC
CDR3: CASSSLAGGIFGQYF

V: TRBV18
size: NA
J: TRBJ2-2
D: NA
DNA: TGTGCCAGCTCACCAATGCGGTCTACCGGGGAGCTGTTTTTT
CDR3: CASSPMRSTGELFF

V: TRBV7-9
size: NA
J: TRBJ2-7
D: NA
DNA: TGTGCCAGCAGCTTATATGTTGGAGGGGAGCAGTACTTC
CDR3: CASSLYVGGEQYF